These 17 T cell receptor beta chains share one sample of origin, sequenced in a study of STAT5B mutations in CD4+ large granular lymphocyte leukemia. TCRdb's copy holds only in-frame clones and misses some; the assay was immunoSEQ multiplex PCR. The sample gives fewer than 45,000 clones, about four fifths of which show up once; around 3.3% is in the top ten. Sequenced material: CD4+ T cells from blood buffy coats. All receptors derive from a human donor in good health.

This sequence joins TRBV9 and TRBJ2-2, with 8 bases aligning to TRBD2. The CDR3 spans 16 residues. Germline loops: CDR1 SGDLS, CDR2 YYNGEE. Germline trimming cut 3 bases from V and 1 base from J; bases unmatched to any gene: 5. CDR3 in amino acids: CASSERTSRNTGELFF. The CDR3 DNA is TGTGCCAGCAGCGAGCGGACTAGCCGGAACACCGGGGAGCTGTTTTTT. Complete variable domain (other parts from reference TRBV9 and TRBJ2-2): DSGVTQTPKHLITATGQRVTLRCSPRSGDLSVYWYQQSLDQGLQFLIQYYNGEERAKGNILERFSAQQFPDLHSELNLSSLELGDSALYFCASSERTSRNTGELFFGEGSRLTVL.

The V and J genes are TRBV5-5 and TRBJ1-2, with D tentatively TRBD1 (6 bases). The CDR3 contains 15 residues. CDR1 and CDR2 (germline): SGHKS, YYEKEE (reference sequence). Trimming removed 2 bases from V and 5 bases from J, with 16 bases in between. DNA for the CDR3: TGTGCCAGCAGCTTTGGGGGGCCGGTAGGTTATGGCTACACCTTC. Its translation: CASSFGGPVGYGYTF.

The chain employs TRBV7-9 and TRBJ1-1; TRBD1 matches 7 bases. The trim removed 8 bases at V and 2 bases at J, leaving 5 bases unmatched. CDR3 length equals 13 residues. Germline values: CDR1 SEHNR, CDR2 FQNEAQ (reference sequence). This CDR3 reads CASGRQGNTEAFF. CDR3 coding DNA: TGTGCCAGCGGTAGACAGGGAAACACTGAAGCTTTCTTT.

The V gene is TRBV6-5, the J gene TRBJ1-4; tentative D call: TRBD1 (6 bases). Germline values: CDR1 MNHEY, CDR2 SVGAGI. The CDR3 totals 13 residues. V shed 4 bases and J shed 7 bases, with 10 bases lying between them. The CDR3: CASSWGRGEKLFF. The CDR3 region has the DNA TGTGCCAGCAGTTGGGGGCGGGGTGAAAAACTGTTTTTT.

The chain recombines TRBV4-2 with TRBJ2-1; D unclear. The germline V gene encodes CDR1 LGHNA and CDR2 YNFKEQ. V gave up 5 bases and J gave up 5 bases, with 10 bases separating them. The CDR3 has 13 residues. CDR3 nucleotide sequence: TGTGCCAGCAGCTCTGATAGGGACAATGAGCAGTTCTTC. This gives the protein CASSSDRDNEQFF.

The J gene is TRBJ1-2, the V gene TRBV5-8, with a weak D call TRBD1 (5 bases). Trimming cost V 3 bases and J 8 bases, with 14 bases left between them. The germline V gene encodes CDR1 SGHTS and CDR2 YDEGEE. The CDR3 has 13 residues. Here the CDR3 DNA reads TGTGCCAGCAGCTCCCTCCAGGGTGGCGGCTACACCTTC. Protein: CASSSLQGGGYTF. Complete variable domain (other parts from reference TRBV5-8 and TRBJ1-2): EAGVTQSPTHLIKTRGQQATLRCSPISGHTSVYWYQQALGLGLQFLLWYDEGEERNRGNFPPRFSGRQFPNYSSELNVNALELEDSALYLCASSSLQGGGYTFGSGTRLTVV.

This clone came up a few times. V gene TRBV19 combines with J gene TRBJ1-1, with D tentatively TRBD1 (6 bases). In germline, CDR1 is LNHDA, CDR2 SQIVND (reference sequence). There are 14 residues in the CDR3. Trimming took off 7 bases at V and 1 base at J, with 13 bases between the two ends. The CDR3 reads CASTLIRGNTEAFF. DNA for the CDR3: TGTGCCAGTACCCTTATCAGGGGGAACACTGAAGCTTTCTTT.

This chain uses TRBV2 with TRBJ1-1, with 8 nucleotides matching TRBD1. V gave up 6 bases and J gave up 4 bases; unmatched junction bases: 7. The CDR3 sequence is 14 residues long. Germline V lookup: CDR1 SNHLY, CDR2 FYNNEI. The CDR3 DNA follows: TGTGCCAGCAGCGACACAGGGGGGAGCACTGAAGCTTTCTTT. It codes for CASSDTGGSTEAFF.

This sequence joins TRBV30 and TRBJ2-3; 10 nucleotides align to TRBD1. The V segment lost 3 bases and the J segment 1 base; nucleotides outside the gene matches: 1. The CDR3 runs to 14 residues. Looked up from germline, CDR1 is GTSNPN and CDR2 is SVGIG (reference sequence). The DNA for the CDR3 is TGTGCCTGGAGCGGGACAGGGGGCACAGATACGCAGTATTTT. This encodes CAWSGTGGTDTQYF.

The chain links TRBV4-3 to TRBJ2-3, with D perhaps given as TRBD1 or TRBD2 (5 bases each). CDR1 LGHNA and CDR2 YSLEER come from the germline V gene. The ends were cut back, 0 bases at V and 6 bases at J, with 13 bases in the middle. The CDR3 consists of 15 residues. CDR3 sequence (DNA): TGCGCCAGCAGCCAAGATAGGACCTGGGGGGATACGCAGTATTTT. Encoded protein: CASSQDRTWGDTQYF.

The gene calls are TRBV6-1 and TRBJ2-1; 11 bases match TRBD1. Germline V gene data show CDR1 as MNHNS and CDR2 as SASEGT. The CDR3 sequence is 15 residues long. With 6 bases clipped from V and 7 bases from J, the junction kept 8 bases outside the gene matches. The CDR3 bases are TGTGCCAGCAGCTTGGGACAGGGGGTTTATAATGAGCAGTTCTTC. As protein: CASSLGQGVYNEQFF.

This clone was seen just once. The CDR3 is CASKEDYTGELFF. In DNA form, the CDR3 reads TGTGCCAGCAAAGAGGATTACACCGGGGAGCTGTTTTTT. The chain combines TRBV2 with TRBJ2-2; D not resolved. CDR1 is SNHLY and CDR2 is FYNNEI in the germline V gene. The CDR3 covers 13 residues. V dropped 7 bases and J dropped 3 bases, with 9 bases sitting between them. Together with reference TRBV2 and TRBJ2-2, the CDR3 gives the full variable domain: EPEVTQTPSHQVTQMGQEVILRCVPISNHLYFYWYRQILGQKVEFLVSFYNNEISEKSEIFDDQFSVERPDGSNFTLKIRSTKLEDSAMYFCASKEDYTGELFFGEGSRLTVL.

The count of this clone is one. V usage is TRBV27 and J usage is TRBJ2-2; possible D gene TRBD1, 6 bases. V lost 5 bases to trimming and J lost 1 base, with 20 bases between them. Germline assignment: CDR1 MNHEY and CDR2 SMNVEV (reference sequence). This CDR3 has 18 amino acids. CDR3 sequence (DNA): TGTGCCAGCAGTCAAATCGGGCTGGGGGCGAGGAACACCGGGGAGCTGTTTTTT. Translation: CASSQIGLGARNTGELFF.

The chain has TRBV9 and TRBJ1-3; D call uncertain. Germline V gene data show CDR1 as SGDLS and CDR2 as YYNGEE. V lost 2 bases and J lost 0, with 9 bases in between. This CDR3 is built from 15 residues. CDR3 DNA sequence: TGTGCCAGCAGCGTCTTCCGGGACTCTGGAAACACCATATATTTT. Translating it yields CASSVFRDSGNTIYF.

This chain links TRBV28 with TRBJ2-1; D remains ambiguous. V gave up 5 bases and J gave up 2 bases, with 13 bases separating them. Germline assignment: CDR1 MDHEN and CDR2 SYDVKM. The CDR3 is made up of 15 amino acids. CDR3 protein: CASSRGRNPYNEQFF. The CDR3 DNA sequence: TGTGCCAGCAGTCGCGGACGGAACCCCTACAATGAGCAGTTCTTC.

The table lists this clone with a count of one. The rearrangement uses TRBV11-2 and TRBJ1-2; tentatively, D is TRBD1 (5 bases). The germline V and J ends were trimmed by 1 base and 6 bases, with 12 bases remaining between them. The CDR3 extends over 14 amino acids. The V gene's germline CDR1 is SGHAT and CDR2 FQNNGV. In nucleotides, the CDR3 is TGTGCCAGCAGCTTAGTTCCAGGGAGCGATGGCTACACCTTC. Its protein product is CASSLVPGSDGYTF. The full variable domain, in which reference TRBV11-2 and TRBJ1-2 provide the parts outside the CDR3, is EAGVAQSPRYKIIEKRQSVAFWCNPISGHATLYWYQQILGQGPKLLIQFQNNGVVDDSQLPKDRFSAERLKGVDSTLKIQPAKLEDSAVYLCASSLVPGSDGYTFGSGTRLTVV.

This rearrangement joins TRBV29-1 to TRBJ1-1; perhaps TRBD1 as D (5 bases). Trimming cost V 2 bases and J 1 base, with 11 bases left between them. The V gene's germline CDR1 is SQVTM and CDR2 ANQGSEA. CDR3 length: 14 residues. CDR3: CSVEMVRANTEAFF. CDR3 nucleotides: TGCAGCGTTGAAATGGTCAGGGCGAACACTGAAGCTTTCTTT. The full variable domain, its missing parts supplied by reference TRBV29-1 and TRBJ1-1, is SAVISQKPSRDICQRGTSLTIQCQVDSQVTMMFWYRQQPGQSLTLIATANQGSEATYESGFVIDKFPISRPNLTFSTLTVSNMSPEDSSIYLCSVEMVRANTEAFFGQGTRLTVV.